A single sample gave rise to the 9 T cell receptor beta chains below, sequenced in a study of molecular identifiers for immune sequencing clone quantification. TCRdb re-derived calls from the PCR reads in MiXCR, one entry per CDR3 protein. The table records around 320,000 distinct CDR3 sequences, roughly 24% of them present only once. Sequenced material: naive CD8+ T cells from blood, with Jurkat cell RNA spiked in. The subset is: FACS-sorted CD8+CD4-CCR7+CD45RA+ naive T cells. The receptors here all came from a human donor in good health. Some libraries in this study had Jurkat cell RNA spiked in.

V usage is TRBV12-3 or TRBV12-4 and J usage is TRBJ1-2; D remains ambiguous. The V and J ends lost 0 bases and 6 bases respectively, with 8 bases between them. There are 13 residues in the CDR3. In nucleotides, the CDR3 is TGTGCCAGCAGTTTAGCCAGACTGAATGGCTACACCTTC. It encodes CASSLARLNGYTF.

The chain carries TRBV7-2 and TRBJ2-7; no clear D. CDR3 length equals 14 residues. Germline assignment: CDR1 SGHTA and CDR2 FQGNSA. The germline V and J ends were trimmed by 4 bases and 4 bases, with 14 bases remaining between them. The CDR3 DNA follows: TGTGCCAGCAGCTACCCCGGCCGAAATTACGAGCAGTACTTC. Its protein is CASSYPGRNYEQYF.

The gene calls are TRBV19 and TRBJ1-1, with unresolved D. The CDR3 has 14 residues. The V and J ends lost 5 bases and 4 bases respectively, with 14 bases between them. The germline V gene encodes CDR1 LNHDA and CDR2 SQIVND (reference sequence). This chain's CDR3 is CASSAIQVATEAFF. CDR3 DNA: TGTGCCAGTAGTGCTATCCAGGTCGCCACTGAAGCTTTCTTT.

This clonotype was recorded many times. The rearrangement joins TRBV11-2 to TRBJ2-5; D is ambiguous. The CDR3 sequence is 12 residues long. Germline CDR1 SGHAT, CDR2 FQNNGV. Trimming took 5 bases from V and 3 from J, leaving 7 bases between them. The CDR3 sequence is CASSQTEETQYF. In DNA, the CDR3 is TGTGCCAGCAGCCAGACCGAAGAGACCCAGTACTTC.

This clonotype has just a few counts. V usage is TRBV27 and J usage is TRBJ2-3, with 11 nucleotides matching TRBD2. There are 17 residues in the CDR3. V was clipped by 7 bases and J by 4 bases; unmatched bases: 13. Per germline, CDR1 MNHEY and CDR2 SMNVEV (reference sequence). The DNA for the CDR3 is TGTGCCAGCATCAGTAGCGGGGGGGCCTTCAGGTCAGATACGCAGTATTTT. Translating gives CASISSGGAFRSDTQYF.

This clonotype was counted ten times or more. The rearrangement links TRBV7-6 to TRBJ2-2; D gene ambiguous. This CDR3 has 15 amino acids. CDR1 is SGHVS, CDR2 FNYEAQ, per germline. Trimming shortened V by 1 base and J by 6 bases, and 12 bases separated the two germline ends. The DNA of the CDR3 is TGTGCCAGCAGCTTAGTTGGTCTAGTTCCCGGGGAGCTGTTTTTT. It is translated as CASSLVGLVPGELFF.

This clonotype has ten or more counts. This chain connects TRBV2 to TRBJ1-1; tentatively, D is TRBD1 (5 bases). With 8 bases removed from V and 1 base from J, the gap between germline ends came to 17 bases. CDR3 length equals 15 residues. The V gene's germline CDR1 is SNHLY and CDR2 FYNNEI. The CDR3 bases are TGTGCCAGCCTAACCCCCGGGACGGCGAACACTGAAGCTTTCTTT. It specifies CASLTPGTANTEAFF.

The chain has TRBV9 and TRBJ1-1; TRBD1 is a possible D gene (6 bases). The CDR3 runs to 15 residues. With 0 bases removed from V and 3 bases from J, the gap between germline ends came to 12 bases. Per germline, CDR1 SGDLS and CDR2 YYNGEE. This CDR3 is CASSVGQGLDTEAFF. The CDR3 nucleotides are TGTGCCAGCAGCGTAGGTCAGGGGTTGGACACTGAAGCTTTCTTT.

This clonotype was counted at least ten times. The rearrangement uses TRBV9 and TRBJ1-1, with D maybe TRBD1 (5 bases). Trimming cost V 5 bases and J 2 bases, with 10 bases left between them. The CDR3 is made up of 13 amino acids. Germline loops: CDR1 SGDLS, CDR2 YYNGEE. In DNA form, the CDR3 reads TGTGCCAGCAGTCCCGGACAAAACACTGAAGCTTTCTTT. Amino acid sequence: CASSPGQNTEAFF.